Listed below are T cell receptor beta chains from one sample, sequenced in a study of cytomegalovirus exposure and HLA in healthy donors. Profiling relied on immunoSEQ multiplex PCR, and the TCRdb table lists in-frame clones only, not all of them. The table shows roughly 190,000 clones, with roughly three quarters occurring only once. The sequencing input was PBMCs. The receptor set was obtained from a woman aged 50 to 60 in good health and CMV-seronegative. Each CDR3 is given with its conserved first and last residue. A D gene is named only where the DNA matches it firmly. Rows give clone size only sometimes, using once, few, many, or a class for an expanded clone.

>TRBJ2-1|.|.|TRBV6-5|14
TGTGCCAGCAAAGGAGGGACGGGCTACAATGAGCAGTTCTTC
CASKGGTGYNEQFF
>TRBJ2-1|.|.|TRBV7-9|14
TGTGCCAGCAGCTTAGCGACTGAGTACAATGAGCAGTTCTTC
CASSLATEYNEQFF
>TRBJ2-5|few|.|TRBV4-2|15
TGTGCCAGCAGCCAAGAAGGAGGGGATCAAGAGACCCAGTACTTC
CASSQEGGDQETQYF
>TRBJ1-3|.|.|TRBV29-1|14
TGCAGCGTTGATGACTCCAACTCTGGAAACACCATATATTTT
CSVDDSNSGNTIYF
>TRBJ2-1|once|TRBD2|TRBV4-1|15
TGCGCCAGCTCCCCCACTAGCGGACCGTACAATGAGCAGTTCTTC
CASSPTSGPYNEQFF
>TRBJ2-5|.|.|TRBV9|17
TGTGCCAGCAGCGCCTTGACAGATGATGGGTACCAAGAGACCCAGTACTTC
CASSALTDDGYQETQYF
>TRBJ2-7|.|.|TRBV6-1|12
TGTGCCAGCAGTGACCCCGGCTACGAGCAGTACTTC
CASSDPGYEQYF
>TRBJ1-4|.|TRBD1|TRBV27|15
TGTGCCAGCAGTCCAAGGGACAGGGGACGTGAAAAACTGTTTTTT
CASSPRDRGREKLFF
>TRBJ1-3|.|TRBD1|TRBV2|13
TGTGCCGCAGGGGGGACGGGAGGAAACACCATATATTTT
CAAGGTGGNTIYF
>TRBJ2-1|.|TRBD2|TRBV11-2|18
TGTGCCAGCAGCTTAGATAGCATAGCGGGGGGACTCTACAATGAGCAGTTCTTC
CASSLDSIAGGLYNEQFF
>TRBJ2-3|.|.|TRBV4-3|17
TGCGCCAGCAGCCAAGTACGAGACACACCAAGCACAGATACGCAGTATTTT
CASSQVRDTPSTDTQYF
>TRBJ1-2|few|TRBD1|TRBV30|11
TGTGCTGAGACAGGGGTCCATGGCTACACCTTC
CAETGVHGYTF
>TRBJ1-5|.|TRBD1|TRBV27|15
TGTGCCAGCAGTTTTTCGACAGGGAGCAATCAGCCCCAGCATTTT
CASSFSTGSNQPQHF
>TRBJ2-3|once|TRBD2|TRBV9|18
TGTGCCAGCAGCCCTCCACTTCTAGCGGGGAGCTCTGCGGATACGCAGTATTTT
CASSPPLLAGSSADTQYF
>TRBJ2-7|.|.|TRBV5-8|15
TGTGCCAGCAGCCCCAGCGGACAGTTTTTTTACGAGCAGTACTTC
CASSPSGQFFYEQYF
>TRBJ1-3|.|TRBD1|TRBV5-1|17
TGCGCCAGCAGCTTGGCCTGGACAGGGGTCTCTGGAAACACCATATATTTT
CASSLAWTGVSGNTIYF
>TRBJ2-1|.|.|TRBV27|14
TGTGCCAGCAGTCCAAACTACAGGTTCAATGAGCAGTTCTTC
CASSPNYRFNEQFF
>TRBJ1-2|.|TRBD1|TRBV10-3|16
TGTGCCATCAGTGAGCCGGGACAGGGGGTCGACTATGGCTACACCTTC
CAISEPGQGVDYGYTF
>TRBJ1-1|.|.|TRBV5-6|16
TGTGCCAGCACTCGCCGCCTGACAAGCGGGAACACTGAAGCTTTCTTT
CASTRRLTSGNTEAFF
>TRBJ2-3|.|TRBD1|TRBV28|15
TGTGCCAGCAGTTACGCAGGGGGCTCCAGAGATACGCAGTATTTT
CASSYAGGSRDTQYF
>TRBJ2-2|few|TRBD1|TRBV2|14
TGTGCCAGCAGCCGACAGGGTACGGCCGGGGAGCTGTTTTTT
CASSRQGTAGELFF
>TRBJ1-1|.|TRBD1|TRBV18|14
TGTGCCAGCTCACCGTCGGGACAGAGCACTGAAGCTTTCTTT
CASSPSGQSTEAFF
>TRBJ2-1|.|TRBD1|TRBV28|14
TGTGCCAGCAGTCCCCCTGTAGGGGGCCTTGAGCAGTTCTTC
CASSPPVGGLEQFF
>TRBJ1-1|.|TRBD1|TRBV19|14
TGTGCCAGTAGTATTTTGGGACAGGGAACTGAAGCTTTCTTT
CASSILGQGTEAFF
>TRBJ2-7|.|.|TRBV18|15
TGTGCCAGCTCACCACCGGTCGGTCGGTCCTACGAGCAGTACTTC
CASSPPVGRSYEQYF
>TRBJ1-5|few|.|TRBV4-3|15
TGCGCCAGCAGCCAAGGCGCAGGGGGCAATCAGCCCCAGCATTTT
CASSQGAGGNQPQHF
>TRBJ2-7|.|TRBD1|TRBV10-1|14
TGCGCCAGCACCCGGACAGGGGGAAGGCTCGAGCAGTACTTC
CASTRTGGRLEQYF
>TRBJ2-1|.|TRBD2|TRBV4-1|16
TGCGCCAGCAGCCAAGAATGGGGACTAGCGGAGAATGAGCAGTTCTTC
CASSQEWGLAENEQFF
>TRBJ1-1|.|.|TRBV14|13
TGTGCCAGCTCCGAACAGCTTAACACTGAAGCTTTCTTT
CASSEQLNTEAFF
>TRBJ2-1|few|TRBD1|TRBV4-2|17
TGTGCCAGCAGCCAAGACCTGGGGGACAGGGGTTACAATGAGCAGTTCTTC
CASSQDLGDRGYNEQFF
>TRBJ2-3|.|.|TRBV18|13
TGTGCCAGCTCACCTTCGCGAGGAGATACGCAGTATTTT
CASSPSRGDTQYF
>TRBJ2-5|.|TRBD1|TRBV11-2|16
TGTGCCAGCACCACCCGACAGGGGCTTAAGTCAGAGACCCAGTACTTC
CASTTRQGLKSETQYF
>TRBJ2-5|.|.|TRBV6-6|14
TGTGCCAGCAGTTCCGCAGGTCCCCAAGAGACCCAGTACTTC
CASSSAGPQETQYF
>TRBJ2-1|.|.|TRBV5-6|16
TGTGCCAGCAGCTTGAGGTCAGGTCGCTCCTACAATGAGCAGTTCTTC
CASSLRSGRSYNEQFF
>TRBJ1-3|.|TRBD1|TRBV30|13
TGTGCCTGGAGTGGCGGGACAGGGCATTCCATATATTTT
CAWSGGTGHSIYF
>TRBJ1-1|few|.|TRBV4-1|15
TGCGCCAGCAGCCAAGTTCAGGGGAGAATAACTGAAGCTTTCTTT
CASSQVQGRITEAFF